This T cell receptor beta chain was sequenced during a study of blood T cells in healthy people across ages (dated by TCRdb to between 2014 and 2016). Some background on the complete study: In model experiments, template switching captured about one uniquely barcoded TCR beta cDNA molecule for every two T cells. The donors were split into four age groups: young (average approximately 16 years), middle-aged (about 40), aged (approximately 60) and long-lived (roughly 80). To avoid experimental bias, donors of different ages were spread randomly across the sequencing lanes. To track age-related changes in TCR beta repertoire diversity, the study relied on deep sequencing normalized with unique cDNA molecular identifiers. The study analyzed two additional independent replicas of 1 million unique cDNA reads from the same blood draw for two donors, one aged 18 to 30 and one aged 80 or older.

From cysteine to phenylalanine, the CDR3 is 12 amino acids long. The kept DNA is CDR3 alone, 36 bases in frame from the first base. According to the germline V gene (reference sequence), CDR1 reads DFQATT and CDR2 reads SNEGSKA. The junction carries 10 bases between V and J, which are trimmed by 5 bases and 2 bases respectively. Donors were a few dozen systemically healthy Caucasian individuals from Russia aged 6 to 90 years. Roughly 9.5 milliliters of peripheral blood were drawn from each donor into EDTA-treated Vacutainer tubes. Ficoll-Paque density-gradient centrifugation was used to isolate PBMCs, with at least 6 million per sample. Total RNA was extracted from PBMCs with Trizol reagent, with at least 5.5 micrograms obtained per sample. For every donor, flow cytometry on a PBMC aliquot measured the percentage of naive CD45RAhigh/CD27high T cells. The library was prepared using 5' RACE. This sample was sequenced with an Illumina HiSeq 2500. A second PCR of roughly 6 to 11 cycles was performed with a sample-barcoded 5' primer and a J-beta primer mix. A unique molecular identifier was introduced onto each TCR beta cDNA molecule by a template-switch 5' adaptor carrying 12 random nucleotides. Each sample yielded at least 2.5 million CDR3-containing paired-end reads. All of the RNA was converted into first-strand cDNA using the Mint cDNA synthesis kit, with a TRBC-specific oligonucleotide serving as the primer. Following uracil-DNA glycosylase treatment, all cDNA underwent a first 18-cycle PCR with the universal primers M1SS and BC2_uni_R. In the paper's pipeline: For normalization, 1 million high-quality reads, each with a distinct molecular identifier, were randomly selected from each sample. Reads sharing molecular identifiers were discarded rather than binned into consensus sequences. CDR3 identification, clonotype clustering and error correction used MiTCR with a Q25 quality threshold and the strictest error-elimination algorithm. A nonparametric unseen species model with Euler transformation was used to estimate lower-bound total TCR beta diversity. The raw public reads went through TCRdb reprocessing: fastp at Q25, MiXCR clone calling, in-frame beta chains kept. Here each entry gathers all rows of one CDR3 protein and keeps the most common genes and DNA. The authors' filters were not applied to this entry. The sample table contains 600,000 to 650,000 distinct CDR3 sequences; only one count was recorded for approximately 59% of them. The top ten clones comprise around 37% of the sample.

On this clonotype itself: Its cognate antigen has yet to be identified. Per-base quality was not reported, and no clone a single base away is much larger than it.

Study-wide findings and limitations: Observed TCR beta diversity per million T cells fell roughly linearly with age, and a significant reduction was already apparent by age roughly 40. Estimates of total diversity based on one million sequenced T cells were regarded as lower bounds and as underestimates. The percentage of naive T cells measured by flow cytometry correlated strongly with observed TCR beta diversity. Because the CMV infection status of the donors was unknown, age-related changes in expanded clonotypes may potentially have been confounded. The long-lived group showed more naive CD4+ T cells, fewer expanded clones and increased TCR diversity than the aged group, suggesting age selection. Bulk unsorted PBMC profiling prevented conclusive comparison of naive and antigen-experienced compartments.

The rearranged segments are TRBV20-1 and TRBJ2-7; matching of 5 bases hints at TRBD1 as the D gene. This TCR derives from a man between 60 and 70 years old in good health. Material for sequencing was blood. The CDR3 protein sequence reads: CSAPDSTYEQYF. The sequenced DNA: TGCAGTGCTCCCGACAGTACCTACGAGCAGTACTTC.